This T cell receptor (beta chain) was profiled in a study of PD-1 blockade in mismatch repair-deficient tumors. Study overall: Patients had approximately 12 mismatch repair-deficient cancer types, all previously treated and progressing.

On this clone itself: Its cognate antigen is unknown.

Regarding the study as a whole: After pembrolizumab, tumor-resident clones rose rapidly, then generally contracted before radiologic responses.

All patients were mismatch repair deficient, assessed by either PCR or immunohistochemistry. Three pembrolizumab responders had their TCRs sequenced. Profiling relied on immunoSEQ multiplex PCR, and the TCRdb table lists in-frame clones only, not all of them. The data show more than 30,000 clones, approximately 81% seen once. The receptor's source is an adult with mismatch repair-deficient cancer. The specimen was peripheral blood, collected 76 weeks after starting pembrolizumab.

CDR3 nucleotide sequence: TGTGCCAGCAGAGAGGACAAGAACACTGAAGCTTTCTTT. Its protein product is CASREDKNTEAFF. The gene calls are TRBV27 and TRBJ1-1; maybe TRBD1 (5 bases). V was shortened by 6 bases and J by 1 base, with 9 bases between the two germline ends. This CDR3 comprises 13 residues. Looked up from germline, CDR1 is MNHEY and CDR2 is SMNVEV (reference sequence).